This TCR beta chain was obtained from a study of blood T cells in healthy people across ages. The second PCR ran about 6 to 11 cycles with a sample-barcoded 5' primer and J-beta primers. Each CDR3 protein gets one entry after TCRdb re-called the 5' RACE reads with MiXCR. The table shows just over 1 million distinct CDR3 sequences, with 45% occurring only once. CDR3 length: 12 residues. Trimming took 6 bases from V and 5 from J, leaving 14 bases between them. Germline V CDR1 and CDR2: DFQATT, SNEGSKA (reference sequence). Study outcomes and limitations: Older age coincided with a roughly linear decline in TCR beta diversity per million T cells. Relative to aged donors, long-lived donors carried more naive CD4+ cells and displayed higher diversity.

This clonotype turned up a few times. Its antigen is currently unknown. This clonotype was obtained from a woman in her fifties or sixties in good health. The rearrangement links TRBV20-1 to TRBJ2-7; D is ambiguous. Sequences were obtained from blood. This chain's CDR3 is CSAEKGNDEQYF. The CDR3 bases are TGCAGTGCCGAGAAAGGGAACGACGAGCAGTACTTC.